The clone carrying this T cell receptor (beta chain) was seen only once. As yet, its antigen is unknown. Separate from the roughly 720-subject first cohort, the approximately 120-subject validation cohort was the one that the donors belonged to. This sample is drawn from a study of cytomegalovirus exposure and HLA in healthy donors. General study results and limits: One later analysis, an examination of the roughly 110 validation repertoires, found that first-cohort TCR clusters tended to co-occur in them. Cytomegalovirus association was assigned to about 180 TCR beta chains. Through in vitro validation, three CMV-associated chains were shown to be specific for CMV antigens.

Here immunoSEQ multiplex PCR was the method, and the copy in TCRdb shows in-frame clones only, minus some. The data show 250,000 to 300,000 clones, 80% to 90% seen once. Germline V gene lookup returns CDR1 SGHKS and CDR2 YYEKEE (reference sequence). This CDR3 comprises 14 residues. With V trimmed by 4 bases and J by 3 bases, 5 bases remained unmatched. The sequence was obtained from a young woman in good health and CMV-seronegative. The rearrangement uses TRBV5-5 and TRBJ2-3; 7 bases line up with TRBD1. The sample consisted of PBMCs. The DNA for the CDR3 is TGTGCCAGCAGCGGGACAGTCGGGACAGATACGCAGTATTTT. Translating it yields CASSGTVGTDTQYF.